This entry concerns a single T cell receptor beta chain. What it recognizes is unknown. Genomic DNA belonging to each subset was distributed in equal measure over several immunoSEQ plates. Replicate sorted-subset PCRs were loaded with approximately 200 ng DNA, roughly 33,000 T cell genomes. Sequencing used immunoSEQ multiplex PCR; TCRdb keeps in-frame clones, though not all of them. The table lists around 580,000 clones, roughly 98% of them singletons. CD45RO-negative CD8 cells positively selected for CCR7 made up the naive population, which excluded terminally differentiated effector memory CD45RA+ cells. This sample was included in a study of shared clonotypes between healthy human individuals. Findings and caveats of the study: Tissue TCR repertoires likely differ from these blood-only repertoires. Non-shared clonotypes were found to have lower generation probabilities than the clonotypes that were shared by all four of the sorted-subset donors.

The germline V and J ends were trimmed by 3 bases and 1 base, with 6 bases remaining between them. Per germline, CDR1 LGHNT and CDR2 FRNRAP. This CDR3 spans 13 amino acids. The source is a man under 40 in good health. The chain links TRBV12-5 to TRBJ2-5; D gene uncertain. Sequenced sample: naive CD8+ T cells sorted from blood. The CDR3 spells CASGLPPQETQYF. DNA for the CDR3: TGTGCTAGTGGTTTACCCCCCCAAGAGACCCAGTACTTC.